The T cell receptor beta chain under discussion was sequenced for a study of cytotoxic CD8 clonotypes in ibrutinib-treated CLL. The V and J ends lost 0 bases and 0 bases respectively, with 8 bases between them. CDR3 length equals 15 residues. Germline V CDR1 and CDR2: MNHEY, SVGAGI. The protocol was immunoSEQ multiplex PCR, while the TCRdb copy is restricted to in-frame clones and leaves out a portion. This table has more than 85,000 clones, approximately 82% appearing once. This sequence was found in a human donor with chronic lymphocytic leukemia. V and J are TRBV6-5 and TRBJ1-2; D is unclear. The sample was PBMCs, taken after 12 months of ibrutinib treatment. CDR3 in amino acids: CASSYSTGSNYGYTF. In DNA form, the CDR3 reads TGTGCCAGCAGTTACTCGACGGGTTCTAACTATGGCTACACCTTC.